What follows describes a single T cell receptor beta chain. Its antigen remains unidentified. The sample comes from a study of early T cells in non-severe SARS-CoV-2 infection. The wider study: Sequencing targeted bulk RNA from unsorted whole blood, leaving chains unpaired. Study observations and caveats: Private and CD4 specificities were missed by VDJdb matching, skewed to anti-spike CD8.

Researchers tagged individual cDNA molecules with unique molecular identifiers. TCRdb reanalysed the 5' RACE reads using MiXCR and keeps one entry per CDR3 protein. The table has about 60,000 distinct CDR3 sequences, 20% to 25% seen once. The germline gives CDR1 SGHNT, CDR2 YYREEE (reference sequence). This CDR3 spans 14 amino acids. The V and J ends lost 5 bases and 2 bases, in that order; junction bases with no gene match: 7. The J gene is TRBJ2-7, the V gene TRBV5-4; 7 bases line up with TRBD1. The sequence came from an adult who was a healthcare worker with PCR-confirmed SARS-CoV-2 infection or an uninfected control (not recorded which). Sample: whole blood, taken at baseline. DNA for the CDR3: TGTGCCAGCAGGCCCCGGGACAGTCCCTACGAGCAGTACTTC. It codes for CASRPRDSPYEQYF.